This entry is about one T cell receptor (beta chain). This clonotype was counted between two and nine times. The antigen it recognizes is unknown. No per-base quality is available; no much larger clone lies one base away. The receptor library was made with PCR. At the Johns Hopkins FTIC core, DNA from the cultured CD4+ T cells underwent TCR sequencing with the Oncomine TCR Beta short-read assay. The QIAamp micro DNA kit was used to extract genomic DNA from the cultured CD4+ T cells. Oncomine TCR Beta libraries from cultured CD4+ T cells were pooled using unique dual indexes and sequenced on an Illumina iSeq 100. The authors' analysis ran thus. Non-productive sequences were filtered out, and CDR3s that did not start with C, did not end with F or W, or were shorter than 7 amino acids were discarded. Antigen-specific clonotypes were identified using the MANAFEST web application through comparison of peptide-stimulated wells with reference and other culture wells. Positive clones required FDR below 0.05, an odds ratio above 5, and productive frequency above 0.1% in at least two of three replicate wells. Cross-reactive clonotypes were defined as significantly expanded in both SARS-CoV-2 spike wells and at least one common cold coronavirus spike condition. Using R version 3.6.1, CDR3 homology was evaluated through Levenshtein distances (stringdist) along with unrooted phylogenetic trees (ape). Starting from the raw public reads, TCRdb applied fastp trimming at Q25, assembled clones with MiXCR and retained in-frame beta chains. Merged by CDR3 protein, the rows form single entries marked with the most common genes and DNA. In this record, the V and J calls reflect TCRdb's handling and not the investigators' own analysis. The sample includes about 19,000 distinct CDR3 sequences, with 25% to 40% observed a single time. The ten largest clones take up more than 12% of the sample.

This entry belongs to a study of vaccination and CD4 T cells after COVID-19 (dated by TCRdb to 2022 to 2024). For the study in its entirety: SARS-CoV-2 positivity had been established in the convalescent patients by nasal swab PCR, and mild disease was recorded in about 9 of these patients and severe disease in one. In control cultures, a CEFX viral epitope pool was used as positive control, an HIV-1 Nef peptide pool was used as negative control, or no peptide was added. Each participant got two doses of either the Pfizer-BioNTech BNT162b2 vaccine (n=8) or the Moderna mRNA-1273 vaccine (n=2). Post-COVID blood samples were collected from convalescent patients a median of approximately 93 days after diagnosis, with a range of about 30 to 180 days. For stimulating the cultures, overlapping spike peptide pools were used, derived from SARS-CoV-2 as well as from the common cold coronaviruses HCoV-NL63, HCoV-OC43 and HCoV-229E. Post-vaccine blood samples were collected a median of approximately 68 days after the second vaccine dose, ranging from about 14 to 241 days. In the convalescent cohort there were six males and four females, among whom were two Hispanic individuals, seven Caucasians, two Asians and one multiracial person. The spike-specific CD4+ TCR repertoire was compared before and after mRNA vaccination in approximately 9 COVID-19 convalescent patients and a few infection-naive healthy vaccine recipients.

As encoded in the germline V gene (reference sequence), CDR1 is DFQATT while CDR2 is SNEGSKA. Including the terminal cysteine and phenylalanine, the CDR3 comprises 16 residues. Here the CDR3 DNA is all that survives: 48 bases in frame from base 1. Trimming removed 3 bases from V and 2 bases from J, leaving 18 bases between the germline ends. Summary of the overall study and its limitations: Although the median number of SARS-CoV-2-reactive clonotypes went up from around 20 after infection to 38 after vaccination, the increase was not significant. Among convalescent patients, a median about 86% of the SARS-CoV-2-reactive clones seen after vaccination appeared only after vaccination, which suggests priming specific to the vaccine. In convalescent patients, nearly all vaccine-specific clones (304 of 307) were found to be mono-reactive for SARS-CoV-2 spike rather than cross-reactive with common cold coronaviruses. The study included relatively few convalescent patients and did not analyze early timepoints after natural infection.

The sample's treatment or condition label, in plain terms: approximately nine-day PBMC culture with coronavirus spike peptide pools or control peptides (ViraFEST assay). The study used the ViraFEST assay, which expanded antigen-specific T cells with peptide pools and then identified expanded clonotypes by TCR sequencing. The convalescent patients' positive SARS-CoV-2 PCR tests were from March to December 2020, which was before the Alpha, Beta and Delta variants emerged in the United States. Each well held about 1.8 million PBMCs cultured with 9 to 10 ug/ml peptide pools in IMDM containing 5% human AB serum and 10 IU/ml IL-2. On days 3 and 7, half of the culture medium was replaced with fresh IL-2-containing medium. After nine to eleven days of culture, CD4+ T cells were isolated by negative selection with the EasySep CD4+ T cell isolation kit. Ficoll-Paque Plus gradient centrifugation was used to isolate PBMCs from whole blood, and the isolated PBMCs were then either used fresh or cryopreserved at -140C. Each culture condition was generally run in triplicate wells.

The V gene is TRBV20-1 and the J gene is TRBJ2-3; possibly the D gene is TRBD2, per 6 matching bases. Material for sequencing was cultured CD4+ T cells from blood. This TCR was recovered from a human donor with COVID-19. The bases are TGCAGTGCTAGTCGACTGCGGCGGGGAGACACAGATACGCAGTATTTT. Its protein is CSASRLRRGDTDTQYF.